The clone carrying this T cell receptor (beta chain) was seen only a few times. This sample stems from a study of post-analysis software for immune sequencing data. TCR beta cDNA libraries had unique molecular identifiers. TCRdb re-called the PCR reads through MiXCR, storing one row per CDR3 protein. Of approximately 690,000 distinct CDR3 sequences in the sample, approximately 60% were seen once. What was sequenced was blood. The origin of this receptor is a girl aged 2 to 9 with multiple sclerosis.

CDR3 in amino acids: CASSTQGAGENEQFF. CDR3 nucleotide sequence: TGTGCCAGCAGTACACAGGGGGCCGGGGAGAATGAGCAGTTCTTC. The gene calls are TRBV6-6 and TRBJ2-1, with 9 bases matching TRBD1. J gave up 7 bases and V 5 bases, and 9 bases lay outside the gene matches. Germline CDR1 MNHNY, CDR2 SVGAGI (reference sequence). The CDR3 is made up of 15 amino acids.